A single sample is the source of the 5 T cell receptor beta chains below, sequenced in a study of cytomegalovirus exposure and HLA in healthy donors. Profiling relied on immunoSEQ multiplex PCR, and the TCRdb table lists in-frame clones only, not all of them. The sample holds fewer than 200,000 clones, 80% to 90% seen once. Sequencing used PBMCs. The origin of the receptors is a woman aged 18-35 years in good health and CMV-seronegative.

The chain links TRBV18 to TRBJ2-1; 12 nucleotides match TRBD2. This CDR3 has 15 residues. Germline V gives CDR1 KGHSH, CDR2 LQKENI. The V and J ends lost 3 bases and 6 bases, in that order; junction bases with no gene match: 3. The CDR3 nucleotides are TGTGCCAGCTCACCCCCTAGCGGGAGGGTCAATGAGCAGTTCTTC. Protein: CASSPPSGRVNEQFF.

V usage is TRBV5-6 and J usage is TRBJ2-7, with TRBD1 matching 8 bases. This CDR3 contains 15 residues. Germline V CDR1 and CDR2: SGHDT, YYEEEE. V shed 3 bases and J 4 bases; nucleotides not matched to a gene: 9. The CDR3 region has the DNA TGTGCCAGCAGCTCATTACAGGGGGGAAGGTACGAGCAGTACTTC. The encoded protein is CASSSLQGGRYEQYF.

J is TRBJ1-3 and V is TRBV5-4; D is ambiguous. Trimming took off 0 bases at V and 3 bases at J, with 10 bases between the two ends. CDR3 size: 15 residues. CDR1 and CDR2 from the germline V gene are SGHNT and YYREEE (reference sequence). In nucleotides, the CDR3 is TGTGCCAGCAGCTTGGGCCCGCTGAGTGGAAACACCATATATTTT. It codes for CASSLGPLSGNTIYF.

This clone is a singleton in its sample. This sequence joins TRBV5-1 and TRBJ1-3, with D tentatively TRBD1 (5 bases). The CDR3 loop spans 16 amino acids. V lost 0 bases and J lost 0, with 10 bases in between. Germline CDR1 is SGHRS and CDR2 is YFSETQ. CDR3 sequence: CASSLESTGSGNTIYF. The DNA for the CDR3 is TGCGCCAGCAGCTTGGAGAGCACAGGCTCTGGAAACACCATATATTTT. The full variable domain, its missing parts supplied by reference TRBV5-1 and TRBJ1-3, is KAGVTQTPRYLIKTRGQQVTLSCSPISGHRSVSWYQQTPGQGLQFLFEYFSETQRNKGNFPGRFSGRQFSNSRSEMNVSTLELGDSALYLCASSLESTGSGNTIYFGEGSWLTVV.

This clone was observed a few times. The chain has TRBV7-2 and TRBJ2-7; D is unclear. The length of the CDR3 is 11 residues. Trimming took 1 base from V and 8 from J, leaving 6 bases between them. The germline gives CDR1 SGHTA, CDR2 FQGNSA. The DNA of the CDR3 is TGTGCCAGCAGCTTAGGGGCCCAGCAGTACTTC. Protein product: CASSLGAQQYF.